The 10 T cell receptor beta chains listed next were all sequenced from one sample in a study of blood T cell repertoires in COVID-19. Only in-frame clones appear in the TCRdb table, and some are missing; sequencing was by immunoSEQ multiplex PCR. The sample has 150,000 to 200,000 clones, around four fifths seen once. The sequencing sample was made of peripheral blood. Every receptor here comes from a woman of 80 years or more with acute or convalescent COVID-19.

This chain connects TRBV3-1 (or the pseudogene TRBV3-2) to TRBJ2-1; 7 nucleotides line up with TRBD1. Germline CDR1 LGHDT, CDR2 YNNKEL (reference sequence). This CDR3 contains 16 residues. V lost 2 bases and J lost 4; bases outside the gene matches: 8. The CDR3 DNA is TGTGCCAGCAGCCAACGGGACAGAGGGATGTACAATGAGCAGTTCTTC. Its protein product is CASSQRDRGMYNEQFF.

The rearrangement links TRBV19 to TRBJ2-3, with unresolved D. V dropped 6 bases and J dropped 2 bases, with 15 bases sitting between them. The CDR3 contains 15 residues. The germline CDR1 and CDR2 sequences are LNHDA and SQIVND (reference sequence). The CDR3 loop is CASSSIGAPTDTQYF. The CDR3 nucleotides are TGTGCCAGTAGCTCGATCGGAGCACCCACAGATACGCAGTATTTT.

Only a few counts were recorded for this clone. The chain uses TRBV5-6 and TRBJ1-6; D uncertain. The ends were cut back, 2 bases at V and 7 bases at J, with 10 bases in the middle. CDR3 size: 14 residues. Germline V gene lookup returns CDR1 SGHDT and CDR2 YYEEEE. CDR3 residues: CASSFTGENSPLHF. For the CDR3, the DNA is TGTGCCAGCAGCTTTACCGGAGAGAATTCACCCCTCCACTTT.

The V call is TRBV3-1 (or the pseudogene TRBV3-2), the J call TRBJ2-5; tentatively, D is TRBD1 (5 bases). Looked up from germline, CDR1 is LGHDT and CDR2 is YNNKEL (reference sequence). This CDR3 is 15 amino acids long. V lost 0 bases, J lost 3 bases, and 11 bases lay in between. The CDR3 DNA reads TGTGCCAGCAGCCAAGATCGGTTCAGGGAAGAGACCCAGTACTTC. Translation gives CASSQDRFREETQYF.

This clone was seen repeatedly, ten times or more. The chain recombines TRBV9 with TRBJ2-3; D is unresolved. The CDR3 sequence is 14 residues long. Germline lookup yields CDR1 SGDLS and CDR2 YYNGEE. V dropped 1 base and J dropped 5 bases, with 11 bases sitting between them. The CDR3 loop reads CASSVSGKLDTQYF. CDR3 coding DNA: TGTGCCAGCAGCGTATCAGGAAAGTTAGATACGCAGTATTTT. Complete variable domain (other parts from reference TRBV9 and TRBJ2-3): DSGVTQTPKHLITATGQRVTLRCSPRSGDLSVYWYQQSLDQGLQFLIQYYNGEERAKGNILERFSAQQFPDLHSELNLSSLELGDSALYFCASSVSGKLDTQYFGPGTRLTVL.

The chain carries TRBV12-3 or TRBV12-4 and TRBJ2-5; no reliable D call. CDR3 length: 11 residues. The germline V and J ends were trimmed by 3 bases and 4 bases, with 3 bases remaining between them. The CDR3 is CASSFRETQYF. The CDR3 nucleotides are TGTGCCAGCAGTTTCCGAGAGACCCAGTACTTC.

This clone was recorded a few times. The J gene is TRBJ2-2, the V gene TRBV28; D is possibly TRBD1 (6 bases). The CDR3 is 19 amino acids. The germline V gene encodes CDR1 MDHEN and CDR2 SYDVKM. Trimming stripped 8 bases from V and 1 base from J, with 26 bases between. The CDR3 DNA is TGTGCCAGCCAGCGAGGCCTCCCCTACGGGACACTGAACACCGGGGAGCTGTTTTTT. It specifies CASQRGLPYGTLNTGELFF.

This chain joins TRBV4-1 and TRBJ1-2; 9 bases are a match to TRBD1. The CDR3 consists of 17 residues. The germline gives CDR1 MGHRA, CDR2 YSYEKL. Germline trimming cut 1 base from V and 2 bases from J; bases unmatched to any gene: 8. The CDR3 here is CASSQAPYRGLNYGYTF. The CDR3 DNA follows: TGCGCCAGCAGCCAAGCCCCTTACAGGGGGCTGAACTATGGCTACACCTTC.

The CDR3 DNA follows: TGCGCCAGCAGCGGGGACAGGGACTCGGGCGGCTACACCTTC. Translation gives CASSGDRDSGGYTF. The chain recombines TRBV4-1 with TRBJ1-2; 9 bases are a match to TRBD1. Germline values: CDR1 MGHRA, CDR2 YSYEKL. The CDR3 loop spans 14 amino acids. Trimming cost V 5 bases and J 8 bases; bases outside gene matches: 9.

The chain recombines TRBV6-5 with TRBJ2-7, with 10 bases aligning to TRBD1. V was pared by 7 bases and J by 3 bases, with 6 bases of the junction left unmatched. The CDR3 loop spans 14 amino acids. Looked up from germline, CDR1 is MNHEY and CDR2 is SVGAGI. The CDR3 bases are TGTGCCAGCAAACGGGACAGGGGTATCTACGAGCAGTACTTC. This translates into CASKRDRGIYEQYF.